The next 4 T cell receptor beta chains were all read from a single sample in a study of beta chain features in type 1 diabetes. What was sequenced were expressed TCRB transcripts, since all of the isolated RNA had been reverse transcribed. Measured with immunoSEQ multiplex PCR; TCRdb has only the in-frame clones, and not every one. The sample records about 260,000 clones, 68% being singletons. Sequences were obtained from naive CD4+ T cells from blood. The receptors stem from a man aged 25 to 40 in good health.

The rearrangement uses TRBV30 and TRBJ2-7; no clear D. The V gene lost 0 bases and the J gene lost 3 bases, with 12 bases spanning the gap. The CDR3 is 14 residues long. Germline CDR1 GTSNPN, CDR2 SVGIG (reference sequence). The CDR3 DNA reads as TGTGCCTGGAGTGTCATTAGGGTGAGCTACGAGCAGTACTTC. Its protein product is CAWSVIRVSYEQYF.

This clone has just a few counts. This chain connects TRBV9 to TRBJ1-5; D not resolved. CDR3 length: 13 residues. V dropped 4 bases and J dropped 3 bases, with 8 bases sitting between them. CDR1 and CDR2 (germline): SGDLS, YYNGEE. CDR3 DNA: TGTGCCAGCAGCCTCGGATTCAATCAGCCCCAGCATTTT. It translates to CASSLGFNQPQHF.

The chain links TRBV30 to TRBJ2-1; possibly TRBD1 for D (6 bases). Trimming took 4 bases from V and 4 from J, leaving 11 bases between them. CDR1 GTSNPN and CDR2 SVGIG come from the germline V gene (reference sequence). This CDR3 has 13 residues. CDR3 sequence reads: CAWKQGLYNEQFF. In DNA, the CDR3 is TGTGCCTGGAAACAGGGCCTGTACAATGAGCAGTTCTTC.

The chain carries TRBV7-9 and TRBJ2-5; D is possibly TRBD2 (7 bases). V lost 11 bases and J 0 bases, leaving 13 bases between the germline ends. CDR1 is SEHNR, CDR2 FQNEAQ, per germline (reference sequence). This CDR3 region has 13 residues. The CDR3 bases are TGTGCCGCTGAGCGGGACAACCAAGAGACCCAGTACTTC. It is translated as CAAERDNQETQYF.